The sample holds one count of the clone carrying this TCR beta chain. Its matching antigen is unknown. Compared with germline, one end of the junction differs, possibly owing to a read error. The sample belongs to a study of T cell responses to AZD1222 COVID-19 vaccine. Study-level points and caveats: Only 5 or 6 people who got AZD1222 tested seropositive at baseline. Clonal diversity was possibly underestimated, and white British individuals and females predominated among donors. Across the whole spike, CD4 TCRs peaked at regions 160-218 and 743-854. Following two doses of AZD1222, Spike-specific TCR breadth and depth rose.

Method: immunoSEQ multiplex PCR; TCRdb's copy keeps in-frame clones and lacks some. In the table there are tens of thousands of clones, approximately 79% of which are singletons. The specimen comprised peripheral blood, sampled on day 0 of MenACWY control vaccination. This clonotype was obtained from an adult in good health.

CDR3 nucleotides: TGTGCCAGCAGCCGAAACAATGGGAACATACCCTCCTACAATGGGCAGTTCTTC. Its protein product is CASSRNNGNIPSYNGQFF. This rearrangement joins TRBV14 to TRBJ2-1, with D uncertain. Germline CDR1 reads SGHDN; CDR2 reads FVKESK. This CDR3 is built from 18 residues. Combining the CDR3 with reference TRBV14 and TRBJ2-1 gives the whole variable domain EAGVTQFPSHSVIEKGQTVTLRCDPISGHDNLYWYRRVMGKEIKFLLHFVKESKQDESGMPNNRFLAERTGGTYSTLKVQPAELEDSGVYFCASSRNNGNIPSYNGQFFGPGTRLTVL.